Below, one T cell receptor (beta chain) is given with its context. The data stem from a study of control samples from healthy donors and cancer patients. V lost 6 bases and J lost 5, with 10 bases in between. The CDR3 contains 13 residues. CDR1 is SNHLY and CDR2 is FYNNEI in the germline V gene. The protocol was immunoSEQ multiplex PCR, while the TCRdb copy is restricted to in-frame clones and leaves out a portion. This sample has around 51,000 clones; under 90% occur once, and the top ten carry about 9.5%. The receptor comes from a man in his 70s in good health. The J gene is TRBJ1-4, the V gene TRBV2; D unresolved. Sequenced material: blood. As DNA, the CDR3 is TGTGCCAGCAGCCGGGATACCAATGAAAAACTGTTTTTT. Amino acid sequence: CASSRDTNEKLFF.